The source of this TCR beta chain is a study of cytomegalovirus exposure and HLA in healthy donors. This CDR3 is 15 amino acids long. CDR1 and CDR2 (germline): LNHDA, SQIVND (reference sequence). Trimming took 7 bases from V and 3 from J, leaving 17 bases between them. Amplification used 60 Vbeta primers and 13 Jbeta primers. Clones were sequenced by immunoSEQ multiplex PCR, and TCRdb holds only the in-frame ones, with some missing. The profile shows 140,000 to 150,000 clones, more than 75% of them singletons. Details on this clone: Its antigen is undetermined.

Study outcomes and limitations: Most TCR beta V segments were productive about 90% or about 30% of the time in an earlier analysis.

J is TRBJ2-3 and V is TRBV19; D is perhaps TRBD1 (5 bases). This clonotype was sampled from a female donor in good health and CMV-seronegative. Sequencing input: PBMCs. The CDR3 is CASTAAQGLTDTQYF. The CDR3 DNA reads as TGTGCCAGTACCGCTGCGCAGGGCCTAACAGATACGCAGTATTTT.